The rows below give T cell receptor beta chains drawn from one sample of a study of T cell repertoires in cytomegalovirus infection. TCRdb used MiXCR to reprocess the reads, holding one entry per CDR3 protein. Of 250,000 or so distinct CDR3 sequences detected, 8% to 9.5% appear once; the ten largest clones hold around 15%. Sequencing used PBMCs. These receptors were taken from a human donor in good health (CMV status not recorded). Some clones in this sample may be carry-over from other donors' samples. Each CDR3 is given with its conserved first and last residue. The D gene is left open where the match is weak. Size values are once, few and many counts, or a class for expanded clones, and some rows have none.

D gene: TRBD1; V gene: TRBV7-9; J gene: TRBJ2-1; clone size: many; CDR3 protein: CASSQRGGQGNEQFF; CDR3 DNA: TGTGCCAGCAGCCAAAGAGGGGGACAGGGAAATGAGCAGTTCTTC
D gene: NA; V gene: TRBV28; J gene: TRBJ2-5; clone size: many; CDR3 protein: CASSPGEAVGTQYF; CDR3 DNA: TGTGCCAGCAGTCCTGGAGAGGCCGTTGGGACCCAGTACTTC
D gene: NA; V gene: TRBV6-2/TRBV6-3; J gene: TRBJ2-3; clone size: NA; CDR3 protein: CASNGVRTDTQYF; CDR3 DNA: TGTGCCAGCAACGGTGTCCGTACAGATACGCAGTATTTT
D gene: NA; V gene: TRBV7-9; J gene: TRBJ2-1; clone size: many; CDR3 protein: CASSLSGVGEQFF; CDR3 DNA: TGTGCCAGCAGTTTATCAGGGGTAGGTGAGCAGTTCTTC
D gene: NA; V gene: TRBV2; J gene: TRBJ1-6; clone size: NA; CDR3 protein: CASSEGGLNSPLHF; CDR3 DNA: TGTGCCAGCAGTGAGGGGGGACTGAATTCACCCCTCCACTTT
D gene: TRBD2; V gene: TRBV6-2/TRBV6-3; J gene: TRBJ2-1; clone size: few; CDR3 protein: CASSSPGGPIRNEQFF; CDR3 DNA: TGTGCCAGCAGTTCTCCGGGGGGGCCGATTCGAAATGAGCAGTTCTTC
D gene: NA; V gene: TRBV7-2; J gene: TRBJ1-2; clone size: many; CDR3 protein: CASSLGTGSHGYTF; CDR3 DNA: TGTGCCAGCAGCTTAGGCACAGGCTCCCATGGCTACACCTTC
D gene: NA; V gene: TRBV14; J gene: TRBJ2-1; clone size: NA; CDR3 protein: CASSHLGGLANNEQFF; CDR3 DNA: TGTGCCAGCAGCCATCTTGGGGGACTGGCCAACAATGAGCAGTTCTTC
D gene: NA; V gene: TRBV28; J gene: TRBJ2-7; clone size: many; CDR3 protein: CASSLPGQFYEQYF; CDR3 DNA: TGTGCCAGCAGTCTACCTGGACAGTTCTACGAGCAGTACTTC
D gene: NA; V gene: TRBV2; J gene: TRBJ2-2; clone size: few; CDR3 protein: CASGSRANTGELFF; CDR3 DNA: TGTGCCAGCGGCAGCAGGGCGAACACCGGGGAGCTGTTTTTT
D gene: NA; V gene: TRBV7-9; J gene: TRBJ1-2; clone size: many; CDR3 protein: CASSLDGNYGYTF; CDR3 DNA: TGTGCCAGCAGCTTAGACGGAAACTATGGCTACACCTTC
D gene: NA; V gene: TRBV7-2; J gene: TRBJ2-5; clone size: many; CDR3 protein: CASSPGQRQETQYF; CDR3 DNA: TGTGCCAGCAGCCCCGGACAGCGTCAAGAGACCCAGTACTTC
D gene: TRBD1; V gene: TRBV7-2; J gene: TRBJ2-2; clone size: many; CDR3 protein: CASSISGGLNTGELFF; CDR3 DNA: TGTGCCAGCAGCATATCAGGGGGCTTGAACACCGGGGAGCTGTTTTTT
D gene: NA; V gene: TRBV7-9; J gene: TRBJ2-7; clone size: many; CDR3 protein: CASSLGGGFGEQYF; CDR3 DNA: TGTGCCAGCAGCTTAGGAGGGGGTTTCGGAGAGCAGTACTTC
D gene: NA; V gene: TRBV11-2; J gene: TRBJ1-1; clone size: many; CDR3 protein: CASSLAALNTEAFF; CDR3 DNA: TGTGCCAGCAGCTTAGCGGCTCTGAACACTGAAGCTTTCTTT
D gene: TRBD1; V gene: TRBV6-1; J gene: TRBJ2-1; clone size: many; CDR3 protein: CASSPTGVPTSEQFF; CDR3 DNA: TGTGCCAGCAGTCCCACAGGGGTCCCCACAAGTGAGCAGTTCTTC
D gene: NA; V gene: TRBV7-2; J gene: TRBJ2-5; clone size: many; CDR3 protein: CASKGETQYF; CDR3 DNA: TGTGCCAGCAAGGGTGAGACCCAGTACTTC
D gene: NA; V gene: TRBV12-3/TRBV12-4; J gene: TRBJ1-4; clone size: NA; CDR3 protein: CASSYRAGNEKLFF; CDR3 DNA: TGTGCCAGCAGTTACCGGGCCGGTAATGAAAAACTGTTTTTT
D gene: TRBD2; V gene: TRBV7-7; J gene: TRBJ2-5; clone size: many; CDR3 protein: CASSLGGLAGQETQYF; CDR3 DNA: TGTGCTAGCAGCTTGGGGGGACTAGCGGGACAAGAGACCCAGTACTTC
D gene: TRBD2; V gene: TRBV6-5; J gene: TRBJ2-1; clone size: NA; CDR3 protein: CASSESGLASYNEQFF; CDR3 DNA: TGTGCCAGCAGTGAATCGGGACTAGCGTCCTACAATGAGCAGTTCTTC
D gene: TRBD2; V gene: TRBV12-5; J gene: TRBJ2-1; clone size: few; CDR3 protein: CASGLGLAGGYNEQFF; CDR3 DNA: TGTGCTAGTGGTTTGGGACTAGCGGGGGGGTACAATGAGCAGTTCTTC
D gene: TRBD1; V gene: TRBV7-2; J gene: TRBJ2-7; clone size: NA; CDR3 protein: CASSPRPRTGGGEQYF; CDR3 DNA: TGTGCCAGCAGCCCCAGGCCCCGGACAGGGGGCGGCGAGCAGTACTTC
D gene: TRBD1; V gene: TRBV29-1; J gene: TRBJ2-5; clone size: few; CDR3 protein: CSVERDSGRTQYF; CDR3 DNA: TGCAGCGTTGAAAGGGACAGTGGTAGAACCCAGTACTTC
D gene: TRBD2; V gene: TRBV11-2; J gene: TRBJ2-3; clone size: few; CDR3 protein: CASSARTGGTSSTDTQYF; CDR3 DNA: TGTGCCAGCAGCGCTAGAACGGGAGGGACCTCTAGCACAGATACGCAGTATTTT
D gene: NA; V gene: TRBV7-2; J gene: TRBJ2-2; clone size: many; CDR3 protein: CASSLARLNTGELFF; CDR3 DNA: TGTGCCAGCAGCTTAGCAAGACTGAACACCGGGGAGCTGTTTTTT
D gene: NA; V gene: TRBV5-6; J gene: TRBJ2-1; clone size: NA; CDR3 protein: CASSRMQGQYNEQFF; CDR3 DNA: TGTGCCAGCAGCCGAATGCAGGGCCAGTACAATGAGCAGTTCTTC
D gene: NA; V gene: TRBV30; J gene: TRBJ1-2; clone size: few; CDR3 protein: CAWSVGSGGVYGYTF; CDR3 DNA: TGTGCCTGGAGTGTAGGCTCTGGGGGAGTCTATGGCTACACCTTC
D gene: TRBD1; V gene: TRBV7-2; J gene: TRBJ1-2; clone size: many; CDR3 protein: CASSLALQGALYGYTF; CDR3 DNA: TGTGCCAGCAGCTTAGCGTTACAGGGGGCGTTATATGGCTACACCTTC
D gene: NA; V gene: TRBV7-2; J gene: TRBJ2-1; clone size: many; CDR3 protein: CASSLVATYNEQFF; CDR3 DNA: TGTGCCAGCAGCTTGGTGGCTACCTACAATGAGCAGTTCTTC
D gene: TRBD1; V gene: TRBV11-2; J gene: TRBJ1-3; clone size: NA; CDR3 protein: CASSFTQGTAGNTIYF; CDR3 DNA: TGTGCCAGCAGCTTTACACAGGGGACAGCTGGAAACACCATATATTTT
D gene: TRBD1; V gene: TRBV7-2; J gene: TRBJ1-4; clone size: NA; CDR3 protein: CASSIQTGPLEKLFF; CDR3 DNA: TGTGCCAGCAGCATACAGACAGGGCCCCTAGAAAAACTGTTTTTT
D gene: TRBD1; V gene: TRBV20-1; J gene: TRBJ2-5; clone size: many; CDR3 protein: CSASRGPQETQYF; CDR3 DNA: TGCAGTGCTAGTAGGGGGCCCCAAGAGACCCAGTACTTC
D gene: TRBD2; V gene: TRBV7-2; J gene: TRBJ2-2; clone size: many; CDR3 protein: CASSFQRGGELFF; CDR3 DNA: TGTGCCAGCAGCTTCCAGCGGGGCGGGGAGCTGTTTTTT
D gene: NA; V gene: TRBV7-8; J gene: TRBJ2-5; clone size: many; CDR3 protein: CASSQTRAPVQETQYF; CDR3 DNA: TGTGCCAGCAGCCAAACGAGGGCCCCAGTCCAGGAGACCCAGTACTTC
D gene: TRBD2; V gene: TRBV7-6; J gene: TRBJ2-7; clone size: many; CDR3 protein: CASSLGGGAGYEQYF; CDR3 DNA: TGTGCCAGCAGCTTAGGCGGGGGGGCAGGGTACGAGCAGTACTTC